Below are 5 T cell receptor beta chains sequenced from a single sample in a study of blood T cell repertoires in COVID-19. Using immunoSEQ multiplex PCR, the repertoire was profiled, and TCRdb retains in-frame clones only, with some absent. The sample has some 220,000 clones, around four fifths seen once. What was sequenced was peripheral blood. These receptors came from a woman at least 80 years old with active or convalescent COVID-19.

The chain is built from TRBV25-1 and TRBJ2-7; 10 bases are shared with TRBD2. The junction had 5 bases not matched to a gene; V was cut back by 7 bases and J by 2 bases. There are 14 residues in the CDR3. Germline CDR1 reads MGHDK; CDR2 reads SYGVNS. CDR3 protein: CASTTSGVTYEQYF. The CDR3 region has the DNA TGTGCCAGCACTACTAGCGGGGTTACCTACGAGCAGTACTTC.

The CDR3 protein is CASSQTSGAGNEQFF. The CDR3 DNA sequence: TGTGCCAGCTCTCAGACTAGCGGAGCTGGGAATGAGCAGTTCTTC. The chain uses TRBV18 and TRBJ2-1, with 9 bases aligning to TRBD2. Germline lookup yields CDR1 KGHSH and CDR2 LQKENI. This CDR3 comprises 15 residues. Trimming cost V 6 bases and J 7 bases; bases outside gene matches: 10. Complete variable domain (other parts from reference TRBV18 and TRBJ2-1): NAGVMQNPRHLVRRRGQEARLRCSPMKGHSHVYWYRQLPEEGLKFMVYLQKENIIDESGMPKERFSAEFPKEGPSILRIQQVVRGDSAAYFCASSQTSGAGNEQFFGPGTRLTVL.

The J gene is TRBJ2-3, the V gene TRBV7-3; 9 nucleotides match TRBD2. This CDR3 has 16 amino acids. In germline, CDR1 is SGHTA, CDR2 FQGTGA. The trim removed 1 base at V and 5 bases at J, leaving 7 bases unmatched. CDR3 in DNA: TGTGCCAGCAGCTTAATCGGTAGCGGGAGTGGAGATACGCAGTATTTT. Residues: CASSLIGSGSGDTQYF.

Here the CDR3 reads CASSSTIGDIGFNEQFF. The CDR3, as DNA: TGCGCCAGCAGCTCGACGATAGGGGACATTGGTTTTAATGAGCAGTTCTTC. The chain carries TRBV5-1 and TRBJ2-1; TRBD1 is a possible D gene (6 bases). CDR1 and CDR2 from the germline V gene are SGHRS and YFSETQ. Trimming took 3 bases from V and 7 from J, leaving 23 bases between them. This CDR3 has 17 amino acids.

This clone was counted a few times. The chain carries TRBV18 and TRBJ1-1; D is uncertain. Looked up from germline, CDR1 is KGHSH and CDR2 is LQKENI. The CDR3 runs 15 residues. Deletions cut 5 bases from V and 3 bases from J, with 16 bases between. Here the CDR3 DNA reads TGTGCCAGCTCAGTATTAGCCGCTGAGGACACTGAAGCTTTCTTT. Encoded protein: CASSVLAAEDTEAFF.